The entry that follows covers one TCR beta chain sequence. Its antigen is still unknown. There are no base qualities to consult, and no much larger clone falls within one base. Patients with a history of autoimmune disease or receiving systemic immunosuppression were excluded from the trial. Peripheral blood for TCR sequencing was drawn from every dose cohort at baseline, at cycle 4 day 1 and at cycle 7 day 1. Samples were obtained from an open-label, multicenter, first-in-human phase I dose-escalation trial of ivuxolimab. Adults with locally advanced or metastatic melanoma, renal cell, hepatocellular, or head and neck squamous cell carcinoma were enrolled in the trial. Before TCR sequencing, CD4+ T cells and CD8+ T cells from peripheral blood were sorted into separate populations. This sample was taken from a study of OX40 agonist ivuxolimab in advanced cancers. Background for the entire study: Ivuxolimab was an agonistic, fully human IgG2 monoclonal antibody directed against OX40 (CD134), a costimulatory receptor. Partial responses were achieved by three dose-escalation patients, of whom one had hepatocellular carcinoma and two had cutaneous melanoma. The purpose of peripheral TCRbeta sequencing was to test whether ivuxolimab changed TCR sequence diversity and led to clonal T-cell expansion. Patients were allowed to have had prior anti-PD-1, anti-PD-L1 or anti-CTLA-4 therapy, and more than 35% of the dose-escalation patients had been treated with checkpoint inhibitors. Intravenous ivuxolimab was administered to patients every 2 weeks at six dose levels: 0.01, 0.1, 0.3, 1.5, 3 and 10 mg/kg. The paper covers the monotherapy dose-escalation part of the phase I ivuxolimab trial, which included N of about 50 patients. In the dose-escalation cohort, roughly four fifths of patients were male, and the mean age was approximately 55 years, with a range of roughly 20 to 79. Of the approximately 50 dose-escalation patients, hepatocellular carcinoma was present in around 19, melanoma in approximately 15, renal cell carcinoma in 9 and head and neck cancer in 9. General findings and caveats noted by the study authors: The antigen specificity of the peripheral T cells that underwent clonal expansion was not determined. Low levels of normalized T-cell clonal expansion were also seen in some patients who did not respond. In the 0.1-3.0 mg/kg groups, partial responders had among the lowest normalized peripheral clonal expansion, particularly in CD8+ T cells. After ivuxolimab, expanded clones were on average more numerous among CD8+ T cells than among CD4+ T cells. At doses of 0.1 to 3.0 mg/kg, clonal expansion of both CD4+ and CD8+ T cells in blood was seen between baseline and week 6.

For sequencing of the TCRbeta CDR3 region, genomic DNA was extracted from the sorted cells. TCRbeta CDR3 regions were sequenced using the immunoSEQ Assay. Entries here come from immuneACCESS through TCRdb and include only in-frame sequences with V and J called. Some clones fail to appear in such tables; in the studies checked, an unresolved V gene covers under half of the shortfall, and the cause of the remainder is unknown. This sample gives roughly 56,000 clones in total; 85% to 90% of them show up just once. 0.75% to 0.9% of the sample belongs to the ten largest clones. Cut back by 4 bases and 5 bases, the V and J ends lie 8 bases apart. Via the germline V gene (reference sequence), CDR1 is LNHDA and CDR2 SQIVND. The CDR3 numbers 12 residues from cysteine through phenylalanine. This entry keeps only the CDR3 DNA: 36 bases, framed from base 1.

The chain is assembled from TRBV19 and TRBJ1-2, with the D gene too uncertain to name. The sequencing here drew on CD4+ or CD8+ T cells sorted from blood, taken in a trial of the OX40 agonist ivuxolimab. The clonotype originates from an adult with an advanced solid tumor such as melanoma, head and neck, liver or kidney cancer. The bases are TGTGCCAGTAGTAGCACAGCTTATGGCTACACCTTC. Translated, it reads CASSSTAYGYTF.